The TCR beta chain described here comes from a study of blood T cell repertoires in COVID-19. Across the study: Italy, Spain and the United States were the sources of the convalescent and acute COVID-19 samples. T cells, B-cell-depleted T cells, or PBMCs provided the cDNA or gDNA that served as material.

With 4 bases removed from V and 4 bases from J, the gap between germline ends came to 15 bases. The CDR3 consists of 15 residues. Germline V gene lookup returns CDR1 LGHDT and CDR2 YNNKEL (reference sequence). How the authors handled the data: Reference gene primer amplification in the assay estimated nucleated cell counts. TCRdb's table, derived via immunoSEQ multiplex PCR, lists solely in-frame clones and lacks some. That table gives V, J and clone size, and the DNA gave D and trimming. The sample shows 95,000 to 110,000 clones, 80% to 90% of them seen only once. This sequence joins TRBV3-1 (or the pseudogene TRBV3-2) and TRBJ2-3; D is possibly TRBD2 (6 bases). The source is a human donor in a cohort sampled during active COVID-19. Sequences were obtained from peripheral blood. The CDR3 is CASSRRRLGSDTQYF. As DNA, the CDR3 is TGTGCCAGCAGCCGCCGGCGACTAGGGTCAGATACGCAGTATTTT.